The 7 T cell receptor beta chains below were found in one sample sequenced in a study of shared clonotypes between healthy human individuals. The table came from immunoSEQ multiplex PCR; TCRdb's copy has only in-frame clones and leaves some out. The table lists around 620,000 clones, approximately 96% of them singletons. Terminally differentiated effector memory CD45RA+ cells were excluded from the naive CD8 cells, which were CD45RO-negative and positively selected for CCR7. What was sequenced was naive CD8+ T cells sorted from blood. The receptor set was obtained from a woman aged 30 to 39 in good health.

CDR3 sequence: CASSFGASGLDEQFF. DNA for the CDR3: TGTGCCAGCAGCTTCGGGGCTAGCGGCCTAGATGAGCAGTTCTTC. The J gene is TRBJ2-1, the V gene TRBV13; 7 bases fit TRBD2. The V gene's germline CDR1 is PRHDT and CDR2 FYEKMQ (reference sequence). The CDR3 has 15 amino acids. Trimming cost V 3 bases and J 8 bases; bases outside gene matches: 10.

The V gene is TRBV28, the J gene TRBJ1-1, with D hard to call. Trimming took off 2 bases at V and 6 bases at J, with 7 bases between the two ends. Germline V gene lookup returns CDR1 MDHEN and CDR2 SYDVKM. The CDR3 has 12 amino acids. The CDR3 DNA follows: TGTGCCAGCAGTTTAGACGGTTCTGAAGCTTTCTTT. Amino acids: CASSLDGSEAFF.

Only a few counts were recorded for this clone. The chain employs TRBV29-1 and TRBJ2-2, with D unclear. V was trimmed by 6 bases and J by 4 bases, leaving 6 bases between them. CDR3 size: 11 residues. Germline V gives CDR1 SQVTM, CDR2 ANQGSEA. CDR3 amino acids: CSVFSTGELFF. The CDR3, as DNA: TGCAGCGTGTTTAGCACCGGGGAGCTGTTTTTT.

The gene calls are TRBV5-1 and TRBJ2-5; 10 nucleotides line up with TRBD2. This CDR3 contains 15 residues. With V trimmed by 6 bases and J by 4 bases, 9 bases remained unmatched. The V gene's germline CDR1 is SGHRS and CDR2 YFSETQ. The CDR3 here is CASNRRVAGGETQYF. DNA of the CDR3: TGCGCCAGCAACCGGAGGGTAGCGGGAGGAGAGACCCAGTACTTC.

The rearrangement links TRBV19 to TRBJ2-7; D not certain. CDR1 and CDR2 (germline): LNHDA, SQIVND (reference sequence). This CDR3 spans 15 amino acids. V lost 3 bases, J lost 2 bases, and 14 bases lay in between. The CDR3 DNA reads TGTGCCAGTAGTATTGCCCGAGCGACGACCTACGAGCAGTACTTC. It codes for CASSIARATTYEQYF. Looking up the rest from reference TRBV19 and TRBJ2-7 gives the full variable domain: DGGITQSPKYLFRKEGQNVTLSCEQNLNHDAMYWYRQDPGQGLRLIYYSQIVNDFQKGDIAEGYSVSREKKESFPLTVTSAQKNPTAFYLCASSIARATTYEQYFGPGTRLTVT.

As regards this clone: Other nucleotide sequences from this sample produce the same CDR3. The chain is built from TRBV4-1 and TRBJ1-1; no clear D. CDR3 size: 15 residues. The germline gives CDR1 MGHRA, CDR2 YSYEKL. Between the trimmed V and J ends, which lost 0 bases and 5 bases, there was a span of 13 bases. The CDR3 is CASSQEAWADTEAFF. The CDR3 DNA follows: TGCGCCAGCAGCCAAGAAGCGTGGGCGGATACTGAAGCTTTCTTT.

Note on this clone: Other DNA sequences in the same sample also yield this CDR3. The rearrangement uses TRBV19 and TRBJ2-2; maybe TRBD2 (6 bases). Trimming cost V 1 base and J 0 bases, with 9 bases left between them. This CDR3 is built from 16 residues. Germline V gives CDR1 LNHDA, CDR2 SQIVND (reference sequence). CDR3 in DNA: TGTGCCAGTAGTATAGGTGCGGGGACGAACACCGGGGAGCTGTTTTTT. Translated, it gives CASSIGAGTNTGELFF.